This TCR beta chain was retrieved from a study of OX40 agonist ivuxolimab in advanced cancers. The CDR3 loop spans 17 amino acids. The J segment lost 3 bases and the V segment lost 3 bases, leaving 10 bases of the junction unmatched. CDR1 and CDR2 (germline): LNHDA, SQIVND (reference sequence). Libraries were prepared by immunoSEQ multiplex PCR; TCRdb keeps only in-frame clonotypes and omits some of them. Of 36,000 or so clones in the sample, around 77% were seen once. This TCR was sampled from an adult with an advanced solid tumor such as melanoma, head and neck, liver or kidney cancer. Specimen: CD4+ or CD8+ T cells sorted from blood, collected in a trial of the OX40 agonist ivuxolimab. V usage is TRBV19 and J usage is TRBJ2-3; 9 positions match TRBD1. The CDR3 DNA sequence: TGTGCCAGTAGTATGGGCTTAACGGGACAGGGTACAGATACGCAGTATTTT. It specifies CASSMGLTGQGTDTQYF.